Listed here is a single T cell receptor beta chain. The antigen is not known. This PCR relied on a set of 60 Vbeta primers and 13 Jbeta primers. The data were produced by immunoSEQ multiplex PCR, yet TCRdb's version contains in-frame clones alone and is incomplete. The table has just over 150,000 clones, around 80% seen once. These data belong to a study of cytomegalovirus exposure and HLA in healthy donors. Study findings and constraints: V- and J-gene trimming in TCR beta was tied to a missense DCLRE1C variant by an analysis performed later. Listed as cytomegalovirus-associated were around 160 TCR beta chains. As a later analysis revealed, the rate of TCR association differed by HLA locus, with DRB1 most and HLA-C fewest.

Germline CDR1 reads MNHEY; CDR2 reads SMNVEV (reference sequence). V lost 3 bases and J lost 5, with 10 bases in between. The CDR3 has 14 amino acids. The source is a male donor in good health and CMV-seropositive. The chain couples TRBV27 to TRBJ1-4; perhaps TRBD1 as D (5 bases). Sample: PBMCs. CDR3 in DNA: TGTGCCAGCAGTTTCCGGGGGAGAAATGAAAAACTGTTTTTT. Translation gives CASSFRGRNEKLFF.